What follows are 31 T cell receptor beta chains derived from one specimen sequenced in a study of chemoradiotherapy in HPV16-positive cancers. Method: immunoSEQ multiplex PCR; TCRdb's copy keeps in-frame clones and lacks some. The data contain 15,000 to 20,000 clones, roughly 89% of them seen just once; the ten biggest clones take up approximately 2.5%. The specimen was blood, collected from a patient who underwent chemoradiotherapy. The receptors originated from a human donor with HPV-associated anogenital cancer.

The CDR3 sequence is CASSLDRGGYTF. The CDR3 region has the DNA TGTGCCAGCAGCTTAGACCGAGGGGGCTACACCTTC. The chain combines TRBV11-2 with TRBJ1-2; D remains unclear. The length of the CDR3 is 12 residues. Germline loops: CDR1 SGHAT, CDR2 FQNNGV. Deletions cut 0 bases from V and 8 bases from J, with 7 bases between.

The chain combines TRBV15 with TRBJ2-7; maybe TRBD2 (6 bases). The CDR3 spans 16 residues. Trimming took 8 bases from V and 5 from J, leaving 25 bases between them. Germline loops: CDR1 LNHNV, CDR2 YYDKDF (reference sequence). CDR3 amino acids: CATDRRTGGVIHEQYF. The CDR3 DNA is TGTGCCACCGATAGACGCACAGGAGGGGTAATCCACGAGCAGTACTTC.

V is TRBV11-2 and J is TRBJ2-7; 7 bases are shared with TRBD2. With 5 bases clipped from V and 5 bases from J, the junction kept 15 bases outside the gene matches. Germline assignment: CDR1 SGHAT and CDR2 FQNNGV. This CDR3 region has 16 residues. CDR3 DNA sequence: TGTGCCAGCAGCGAAGGGCTTTTCGCGGGAGAGGACGAGCAGTACTTC. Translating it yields CASSEGLFAGEDEQYF. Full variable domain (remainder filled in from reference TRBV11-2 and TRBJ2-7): EAGVAQSPRYKIIEKRQSVAFWCNPISGHATLYWYQQILGQGPKLLIQFQNNGVVDDSQLPKDRFSAERLKGVDSTLKIQPAKLEDSAVYLCASSEGLFAGEDEQYFGPGTRLTVT.

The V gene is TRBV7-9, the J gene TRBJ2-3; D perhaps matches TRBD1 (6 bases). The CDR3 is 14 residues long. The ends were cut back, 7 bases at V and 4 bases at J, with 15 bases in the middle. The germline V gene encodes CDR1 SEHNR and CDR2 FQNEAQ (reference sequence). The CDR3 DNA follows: TGTGCCAGCAAAGACACAGGGTCGGCAGATACGCAGTATTTT. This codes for CASKDTGSADTQYF. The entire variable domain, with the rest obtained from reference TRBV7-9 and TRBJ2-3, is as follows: DTGVSQNPRHKITKRGQNVTFRCDPISEHNRLYWYRQTLGQGPEFLTYFQNEAQLEKSRLLSDRFSAERPKGSFSTLEIQRTEQGDSAMYLCASKDTGSADTQYFGPGTRLTVL.

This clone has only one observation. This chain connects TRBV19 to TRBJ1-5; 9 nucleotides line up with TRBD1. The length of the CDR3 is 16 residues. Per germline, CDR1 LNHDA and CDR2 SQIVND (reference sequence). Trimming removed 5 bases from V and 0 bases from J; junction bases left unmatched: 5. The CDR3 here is CASSGDRASSNQPQHF. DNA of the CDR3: TGTGCCAGTAGTGGGGACAGGGCGAGTAGCAATCAGCCCCAGCATTTT.

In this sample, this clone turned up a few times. CDR3 amino acids: CATSRDGGPAEKLFF. The CDR3 region has the DNA TGTGCCACCAGCAGAGATGGAGGGCCTGCGGAAAAACTGTTTTTT. The chain has TRBV15 and TRBJ1-4; D uncertain. This CDR3 is built from 15 residues. Per the germline V gene, CDR1 is LNHNV and CDR2 is YYDKDF (reference sequence). The V end was cut by 0 bases, the J end by 8 bases, with 13 bases between.

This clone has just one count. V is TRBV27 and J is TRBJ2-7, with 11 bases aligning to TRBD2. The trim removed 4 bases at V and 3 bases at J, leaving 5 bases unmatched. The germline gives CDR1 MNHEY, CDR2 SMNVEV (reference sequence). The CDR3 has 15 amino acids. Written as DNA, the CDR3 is TGTGCCAGCAGTTCGGCCGGACTAGCGGGCTACGAGCAGTACTTC. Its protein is CASSSAGLAGYEQYF.

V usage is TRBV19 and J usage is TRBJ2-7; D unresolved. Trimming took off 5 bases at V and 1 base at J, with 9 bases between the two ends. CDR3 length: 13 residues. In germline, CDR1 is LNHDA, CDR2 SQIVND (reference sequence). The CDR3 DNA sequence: TGTGCCAGTAGTTTTGGTCGGTCCTACGAGCAGTACTTC. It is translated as CASSFGRSYEQYF.

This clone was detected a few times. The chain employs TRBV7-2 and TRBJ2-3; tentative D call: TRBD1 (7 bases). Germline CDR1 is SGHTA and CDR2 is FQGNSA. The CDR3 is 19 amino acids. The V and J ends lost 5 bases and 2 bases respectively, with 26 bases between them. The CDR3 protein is CASSPPPSLGGGITDTQYF. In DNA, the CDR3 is TGTGCCAGCAGCCCCCCGCCGTCACTAGGGGGCGGGATCACAGATACGCAGTATTTT. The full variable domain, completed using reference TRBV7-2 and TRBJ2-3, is GAGVSQSPSNKVTEKGKDVELRCDPISGHTALYWYRQSLGQGLEFLIYFQGNSAPDKSGLPSDRFSAERTGGSVSTLTIQRTQQEDSAVYLCASSPPPSLGGGITDTQYFGPGTRLTVL.

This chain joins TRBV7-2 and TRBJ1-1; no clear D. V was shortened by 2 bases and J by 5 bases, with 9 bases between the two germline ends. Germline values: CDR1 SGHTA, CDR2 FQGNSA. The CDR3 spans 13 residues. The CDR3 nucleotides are TGTGCCAGCAGCTTACAGCGCGGAACTGAAGCTTTCTTT. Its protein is CASSLQRGTEAFF.

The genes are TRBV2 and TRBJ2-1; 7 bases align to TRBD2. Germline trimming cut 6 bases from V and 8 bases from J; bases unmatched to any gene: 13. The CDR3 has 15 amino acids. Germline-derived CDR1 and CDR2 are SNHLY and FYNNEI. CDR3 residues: CASRRWLAVGDEQFF. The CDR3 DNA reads TGTGCCAGCAGGCGTTGGCTAGCGGTTGGCGATGAGCAGTTCTTC.

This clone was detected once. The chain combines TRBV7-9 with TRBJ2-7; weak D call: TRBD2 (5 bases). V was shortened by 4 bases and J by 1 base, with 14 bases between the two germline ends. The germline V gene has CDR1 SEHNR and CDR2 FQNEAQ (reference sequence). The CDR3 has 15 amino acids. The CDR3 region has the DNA TGTGCCAGCAGCTCACCTGACGGGAAATCCTACGAGCAGTACTTC. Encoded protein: CASSSPDGKSYEQYF. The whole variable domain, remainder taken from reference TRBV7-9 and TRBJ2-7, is DTGVSQNPRHKITKRGQNVTFRCDPISEHNRLYWYRQTLGQGPEFLTYFQNEAQLEKSRLLSDRFSAERPKGSFSTLEIQRTEQGDSAMYLCASSSPDGKSYEQYFGPGTRLTVT.

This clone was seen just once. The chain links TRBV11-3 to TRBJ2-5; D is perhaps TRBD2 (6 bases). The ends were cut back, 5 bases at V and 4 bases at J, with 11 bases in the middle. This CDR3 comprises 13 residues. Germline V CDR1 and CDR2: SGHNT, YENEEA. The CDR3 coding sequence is TGTGCCAGCAGCCCTCAAGCGGGAGAGACCCAGTACTTC. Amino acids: CASSPQAGETQYF.

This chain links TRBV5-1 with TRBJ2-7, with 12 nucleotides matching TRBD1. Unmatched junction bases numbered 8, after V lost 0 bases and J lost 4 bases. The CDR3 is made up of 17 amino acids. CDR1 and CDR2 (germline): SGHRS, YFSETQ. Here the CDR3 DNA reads TGCGCCAGCAGCTTGGCGTTACCGGGACAGGGGGCGTACGAGCAGTACTTC. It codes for CASSLALPGQGAYEQYF. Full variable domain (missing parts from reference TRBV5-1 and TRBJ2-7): KAGVTQTPRYLIKTRGQQVTLSCSPISGHRSVSWYQQTPGQGLQFLFEYFSETQRNKGNFPGRFSGRQFSNSRSEMNVSTLELGDSALYLCASSLALPGQGAYEQYFGPGTRLTVT.

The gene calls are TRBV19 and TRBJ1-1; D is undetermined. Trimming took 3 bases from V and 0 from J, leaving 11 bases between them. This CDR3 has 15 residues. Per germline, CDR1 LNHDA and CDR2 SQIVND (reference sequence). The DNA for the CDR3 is TGTGCCAGTAGTATCTCCCAGACAATGAACACTGAAGCTTTCTTT. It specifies CASSISQTMNTEAFF.

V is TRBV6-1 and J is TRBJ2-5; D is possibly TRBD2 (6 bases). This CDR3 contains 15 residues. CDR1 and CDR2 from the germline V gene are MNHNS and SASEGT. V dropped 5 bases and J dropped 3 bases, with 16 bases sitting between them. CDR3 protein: CASSPTSLGEETQYF. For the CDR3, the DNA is TGTGCCAGCAGTCCTACTAGCCTCGGCGAAGAGACCCAGTACTTC.

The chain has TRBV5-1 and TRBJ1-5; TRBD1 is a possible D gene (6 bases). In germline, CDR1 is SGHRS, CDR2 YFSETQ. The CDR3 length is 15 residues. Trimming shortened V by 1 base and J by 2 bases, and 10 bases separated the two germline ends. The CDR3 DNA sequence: TGCGCCAGCAGCTTGTCTCCAGGGGGCAATCAGCCCCAGCATTTT. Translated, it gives CASSLSPGGNQPQHF.

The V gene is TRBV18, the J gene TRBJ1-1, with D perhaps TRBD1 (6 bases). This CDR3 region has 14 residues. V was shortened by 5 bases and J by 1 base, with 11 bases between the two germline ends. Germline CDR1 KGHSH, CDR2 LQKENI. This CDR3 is CASSDQGQNTEAFF. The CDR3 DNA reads TGTGCCAGCTCAGACCAGGGACAGAACACTGAAGCTTTCTTT.

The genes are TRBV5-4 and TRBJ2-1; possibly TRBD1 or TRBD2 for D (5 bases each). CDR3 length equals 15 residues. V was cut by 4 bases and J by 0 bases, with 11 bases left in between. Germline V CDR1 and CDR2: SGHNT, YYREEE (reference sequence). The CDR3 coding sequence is TGTGCCAGCAGCCCCGGGACGCGCTCCTACAATGAGCAGTTCTTC. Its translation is CASSPGTRSYNEQFF.

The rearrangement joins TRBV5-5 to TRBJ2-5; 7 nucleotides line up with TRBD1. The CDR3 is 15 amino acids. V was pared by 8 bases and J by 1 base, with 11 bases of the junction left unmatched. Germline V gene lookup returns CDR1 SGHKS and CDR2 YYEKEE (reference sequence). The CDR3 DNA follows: TGTGCCAGTAGTATATGGGGACAGATCCAAGAGACCCAGTACTTC. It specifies CASSIWGQIQETQYF. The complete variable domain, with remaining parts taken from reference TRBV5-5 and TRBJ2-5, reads DAGVTQSPTHLIKTRGQQVTLRCSPISGHKSVSWYQQVLGQGPQFIFQYYEKEERGRGNFPDRFSARQFPNYSSELNVNALLLGDSALYLCASSIWGQIQETQYFGPGTRLLVL.

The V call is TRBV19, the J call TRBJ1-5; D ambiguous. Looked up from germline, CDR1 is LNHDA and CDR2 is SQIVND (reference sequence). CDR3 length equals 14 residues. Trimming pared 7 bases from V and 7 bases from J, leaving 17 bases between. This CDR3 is CASKATTMWQPQHF. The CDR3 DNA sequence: TGTGCCAGTAAGGCCACGACCATGTGGCAGCCCCAGCATTTT.

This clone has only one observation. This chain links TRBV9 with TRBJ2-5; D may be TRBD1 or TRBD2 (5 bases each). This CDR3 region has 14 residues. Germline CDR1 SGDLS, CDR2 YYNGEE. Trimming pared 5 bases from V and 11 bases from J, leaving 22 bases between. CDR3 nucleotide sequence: TGTGCCAGCAGTCCGGGACCCTCGTTGGGGGAGCAGTACTTC. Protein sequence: CASSPGPSLGEQYF. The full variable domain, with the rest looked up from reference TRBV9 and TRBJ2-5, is DSGVTQTPKHLITATGQRVTLRCSPRSGDLSVYWYQQSLDQGLQFLIQYYNGEERAKGNILERFSAQQFPDLHSELNLSSLELGDSALYFCASSPGPSLGEQYFGPGTRLLVL.

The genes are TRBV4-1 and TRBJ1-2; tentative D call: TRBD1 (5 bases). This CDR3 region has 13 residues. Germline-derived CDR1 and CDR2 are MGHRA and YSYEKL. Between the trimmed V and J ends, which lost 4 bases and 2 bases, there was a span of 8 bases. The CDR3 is CASSPGTNYGYTF. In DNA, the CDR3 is TGCGCCAGCAGCCCTGGGACGAACTATGGCTACACCTTC.

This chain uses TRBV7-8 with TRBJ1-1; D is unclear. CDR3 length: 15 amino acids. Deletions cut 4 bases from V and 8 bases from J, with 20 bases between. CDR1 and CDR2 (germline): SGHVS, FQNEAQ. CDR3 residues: CASSSDTGALREAFF. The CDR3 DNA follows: TGTGCCAGCAGCTCGGATACGGGAGCTTTGAGAGAAGCTTTCTTT.

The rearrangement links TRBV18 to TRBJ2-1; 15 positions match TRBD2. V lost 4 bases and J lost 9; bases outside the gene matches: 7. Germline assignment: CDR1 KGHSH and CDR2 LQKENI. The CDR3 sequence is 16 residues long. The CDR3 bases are TGTGCCAGCTCACTAGGGACTAGCGGGAGGAGGACTGAGCAGTTCTTC. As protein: CASSLGTSGRRTEQFF.

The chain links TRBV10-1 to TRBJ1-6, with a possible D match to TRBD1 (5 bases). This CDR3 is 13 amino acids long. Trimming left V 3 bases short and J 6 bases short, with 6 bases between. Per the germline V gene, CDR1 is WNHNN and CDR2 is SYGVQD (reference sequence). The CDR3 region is CASSDRVNSPLHF. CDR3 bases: TGCGCCAGCAGTGACAGGGTTAATTCACCCCTCCACTTT.

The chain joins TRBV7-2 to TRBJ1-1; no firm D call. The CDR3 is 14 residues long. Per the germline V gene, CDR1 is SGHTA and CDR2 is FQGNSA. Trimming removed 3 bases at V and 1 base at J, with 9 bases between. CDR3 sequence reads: CASSFGAANTEAFF. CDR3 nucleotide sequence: TGTGCCAGCAGCTTTGGCGCAGCGAACACTGAAGCTTTCTTT.

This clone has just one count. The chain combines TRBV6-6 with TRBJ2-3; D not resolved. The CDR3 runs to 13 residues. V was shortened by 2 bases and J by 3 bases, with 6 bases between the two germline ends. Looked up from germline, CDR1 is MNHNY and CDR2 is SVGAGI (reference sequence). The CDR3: CASSYRETDTQYF. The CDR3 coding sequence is TGTGCCAGCAGTTACAGGGAAACAGATACGCAGTATTTT.

The CDR3 nucleotides are TGTGCCAGCAGTCCCAACCAAAAAGGAGAGACCCAGTACTTC. Its translation is CASSPNQKGETQYF. The chain joins TRBV28 to TRBJ2-5; D gene unclear. CDR1 is MDHEN and CDR2 is SYDVKM in the germline V gene. This CDR3 is built from 14 residues. V dropped 5 bases and J dropped 4 bases, with 14 bases sitting between them.

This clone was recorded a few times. This CDR3 reads CASSVEGFSTDTQYF. Written as DNA, the CDR3 is TGTGCCAGCAGCGTAGAGGGGTTTAGCACAGATACGCAGTATTTT. The chain links TRBV9 to TRBJ2-3, with a weak D call TRBD1 (5 bases). Germline CDR1 and CDR2: SGDLS and YYNGEE. V lost 0 bases and J lost 0, with 8 bases in between. The CDR3 is made up of 15 amino acids.

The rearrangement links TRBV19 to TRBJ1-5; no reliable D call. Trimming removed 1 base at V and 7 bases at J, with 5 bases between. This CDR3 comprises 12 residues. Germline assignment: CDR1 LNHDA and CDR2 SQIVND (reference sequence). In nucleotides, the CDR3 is TGTGCCAGTAGTATAGGTGGGCAGCCCCAGCATTTT. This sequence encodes CASSIGGQPQHF.